This T cell receptor beta chain was identified during a study of T-cell memory formation after mild COVID-19. For the study at large: Largely, the TCR clusters proved donor specific. General study findings and limits: Whereas later expanders leaned CD4+, clones contracting day 15 to 85 showed a balanced CD4/CD8 makeup.

MiXCR, applied by TCRdb to the 5' RACE reads, yields one record per CDR3 protein. The sample lists 550,000 to 600,000 distinct CDR3 sequences, 15% to 20% occurring once. This clonotype was observed many times. The antigen is unknown. V lost 4 bases and J 7 bases, leaving 11 bases between the germline ends. Germline CDR1 reads GTSNPN; CDR2 reads SVGIG (reference sequence). The CDR3 totals 11 residues. Sequenced sample: PBMCs or a T cell subset sorted from them (not recorded which). The sequence was obtained from an adult woman who had mild COVID-19 (a few samples of this study predate the infection). Cell type and time point are not known. The genes are TRBV30 and TRBJ2-7; D is possibly TRBD1 (5 bases). In DNA form, the CDR3 reads TGTGCCTGGAAGGGGTCTTTAGAGCAGTACTTC. The encoded protein is CAWKGSLEQYF.